One and the same sample provided the 13 T cell receptor beta chains below, sequenced in a study of control samples from healthy donors and cancer patients. TCRdb's table, derived via immunoSEQ multiplex PCR, lists solely in-frame clones and lacks some. The sample has 130,000 or so clones, approximately 94% seen once. Sequences were obtained from blood. The receptors come from a man in his forties in good health.

This clone occurred once. The V and J genes are TRBV27 and TRBJ1-2, with D possibly matching TRBD1 (6 bases). This CDR3 has 18 residues. V lost 2 bases and J lost 3, with 22 bases in between. Per germline, CDR1 MNHEY and CDR2 SMNVEV (reference sequence). The CDR3 nucleotides read TGTGCCAGCAGTTTAAATTCAGGGGACGGGCCCCCTCACTATGGCTACACCTTC. Its protein is CASSLNSGDGPPHYGYTF.

This clone came up once. The chain recombines TRBV15 with TRBJ2-7; TRBD2 agrees at 10 bases. The germline CDR1 and CDR2 sequences are LNHNV and YYDKDF (reference sequence). This CDR3 contains 14 residues. Trimming cost V 4 bases and J 7 bases; bases outside gene matches: 7. The CDR3 nucleotides read TGTGCCACCAGCATCCCGGGACTAGCGAGAGAGCAGTACTTC. It yields the protein CATSIPGLAREQYF.

The chain uses TRBV7-6 and TRBJ2-1; weak D call: TRBD2 (6 bases). CDR1 is SGHVS, CDR2 FNYEAQ, per germline. V lost 0 bases and J 7 bases, leaving 10 bases between the germline ends. The CDR3 has 14 amino acids. The CDR3 sequence: CASSLAGGGNEQFF. CDR3 DNA sequence: TGTGCCAGCAGCTTAGCGGGGGGTGGTAATGAGCAGTTCTTC.

This chain uses TRBV5-8 with TRBJ1-5, with D unresolved. Germline CDR1 and CDR2: SGHTS and YDEGEE. This CDR3 has 14 residues. Trimming stripped 1 base from V and 0 bases from J, with 5 bases between. The CDR3: CASSLSYSNQPQHF. The CDR3, as DNA: TGTGCCAGCAGCTTGTCGTATAGCAATCAGCCCCAGCATTTT.

The J gene is TRBJ2-2, the V gene TRBV7-2, with D perhaps matching TRBD1 or TRBD2 (5 bases each). The CDR3 length is 16 residues. The germline V gene encodes CDR1 SGHTA and CDR2 FQGNSA. V was cut by 4 bases and J by 0 bases, with 12 bases left in between. CDR3 DNA: TGTGCCAGCAGCTCGACCGGGGACCCGAACACCGGGGAGCTGTTTTTT. It codes for CASSSTGDPNTGELFF.

The chain combines TRBV7-9 with TRBJ2-7; 9 bases fit TRBD1. The CDR3 spans 13 residues. Trimming cost V 7 bases and J 5 bases; bases outside gene matches: 6. The V gene's germline CDR1 is SEHNR and CDR2 FQNEAQ (reference sequence). Here the CDR3 DNA reads TGTGCCAGCACCAGGACAGGGGCCCACGAGCAGTACTTC. Its translation is CASTRTGAHEQYF. Variable domain in full (rest from reference TRBV7-9 and TRBJ2-7): DTGVSQNPRHKITKRGQNVTFRCDPISEHNRLYWYRQTLGQGPEFLTYFQNEAQLEKSRLLSDRFSAERPKGSFSTLEIQRTEQGDSAMYLCASTRTGAHEQYFGPGTRLTVT.

The CDR3 sequence is CASSQSRGASSSGNTIYF. The CDR3 region has the DNA TGCGCCAGCAGCCAATCGCGCGGTGCTTCTAGCTCTGGAAACACCATATATTTT. V and J are TRBV4-3 and TRBJ1-3; no clear D. The germline V gene has CDR1 LGHNA and CDR2 YSLEER. V gave up 2 bases and J gave up 0 bases, with 17 bases separating them. CDR3 length: 18 amino acids.

The chain couples TRBV28 to TRBJ1-4; 7 nucleotides match TRBD1. In germline, CDR1 is MDHEN, CDR2 SYDVKM. Trimming took 3 bases from V and 5 from J; bases not matched to a gene: 6. The CDR3 consists of 15 residues. CDR3 loop: CASSLRQGLNEKLFF. The CDR3 DNA is TGTGCCAGCAGTTTGAGACAGGGACTGAATGAAAAACTGTTTTTT.

The chain recombines TRBV5-6 with TRBJ2-1; TRBD2 matches at 9 bases. Germline loops: CDR1 SGHDT, CDR2 YYEEEE. The CDR3 runs 16 residues. With V trimmed by 0 bases and J by 8 bases, 9 bases remained unmatched. CDR3 DNA sequence: TGTGCCAGCAGCTTGGTGTCTAGCGGGAACTTTGATGAGCAGTTCTTC. Translation: CASSLVSSGNFDEQFF.

This chain uses TRBV30 with TRBJ1-5; the match to TRBD1 covers 7 bases. The CDR3 contains 12 residues. The ends lost 6 bases at V and 6 bases at J; junction bases unmatched: 5. The germline V gene encodes CDR1 GTSNPN and CDR2 SVGIG (reference sequence). This CDR3 is CACDRAAQPQHF. In nucleotides, the CDR3 is TGTGCCTGTGACAGGGCGGCTCAGCCCCAGCATTTT.

The sample holds a few counts of this clone. V and J are TRBV4-2 and TRBJ1-2; D is uncertain. Trimming left V 0 bases short and J 8 bases short, with 10 bases between. CDR1 and CDR2 (germline): LGHNA, YNFKEQ. The CDR3 extends over 13 amino acids. The CDR3 loop reads CASSQDSQQGYTF. The CDR3 DNA follows: TGTGCCAGCAGCCAAGATTCTCAACAAGGCTACACCTTC.

The CDR3 sequence is CASSPRVRGSQPQHF. CDR3 bases: TGTGCCAGCAGCCCACGAGTGAGGGGTAGTCAGCCCCAGCATTTT. The chain has TRBV6-6 and TRBJ1-5; D may be TRBD1 (5 bases). Germline lookup yields CDR1 MNHNY and CDR2 SVGAGI (reference sequence). The V gene lost 6 bases and the J gene lost 6 bases, with 18 bases spanning the gap. This CDR3 is built from 15 residues.

V is TRBV27 and J is TRBJ1-1; D remains unclear. The germline gives CDR1 MNHEY, CDR2 SMNVEV (reference sequence). The CDR3 runs 16 residues. Trimming shortened V by 5 bases and J by 0 bases, and 16 bases separated the two germline ends. CDR3 loop: CASSLIGGSLNTEAFF. The CDR3 bases are TGTGCCAGCAGTCTTATAGGAGGAAGTCTGAACACTGAAGCTTTCTTT.